The source of this T cell receptor beta chain is a study of OX40 agonist ivuxolimab in advanced cancers. As for the study in general: Dose-escalation patients had hepatocellular carcinoma, melanoma, renal cell or head and neck cancer.

Study-level findings and limits: Clonal expansion in partial responders at 0.1-3.0 mg/kg ranked among the lowest. Expanded clones were, on average, more numerous among CD8+ T cells than CD4+. No determination was made of the antigen specificity of the expanded peripheral T cells.

As regards this clone: Its antigen remains unidentified.

Libraries were prepared by immunoSEQ multiplex PCR; TCRdb keeps only in-frame clonotypes and omits some of them. The data show about 47,000 clones, roughly 89% seen once. The sequenced sample was CD4+ or CD8+ T cells sorted from blood, obtained in a trial of the OX40 agonist ivuxolimab. The TCR comes from an adult with an advanced solid tumor such as melanoma, head and neck, liver or kidney cancer.

The CDR3: CASSDDSHYGYTF. In DNA, the CDR3 is TGTGCCAGTAGCGATGACAGTCACTATGGCTACACCTTC. V is TRBV19 and J is TRBJ1-2; D is perhaps TRBD1 (5 bases). The V gene's germline CDR1 is LNHDA and CDR2 SQIVND (reference sequence). The ends were cut back, 6 bases at V and 3 bases at J, with 11 bases in the middle. The CDR3 length is 13 residues.